The 11 T cell receptor beta chains below were found in one sample sequenced in a study of blood T cell repertoires in COVID-19. Profiled with immunoSEQ multiplex PCR; TCRdb holds only in-frame clones, not every one. The table has 150,000 to 200,000 clones, approximately 85% seen once. Input material: peripheral blood. All receptors come from a human donor with active or convalescent COVID-19. The donor label of this sample is uncertain.

This chain uses TRBV19 with TRBJ2-2, with TRBD2 matching over 8 bases. Germline CDR1 LNHDA, CDR2 SQIVND (reference sequence). The junction had 13 bases not matched to a gene; V was cut back by 5 bases and J by 5 bases. The CDR3 is 17 residues long. CDR3 in DNA: TGTGCCAGTAGTCCGACCCCGGGACGGGGGGGAACCGGGGAGCTGTTTTTT. Its translation is CASSPTPGRGGTGELFF.

The gene calls are TRBV11-1 and TRBJ1-6; D gene ambiguous. Per the germline V gene, CDR1 is SGHAT and CDR2 is FQDESV (reference sequence). Trimming cost V 4 bases and J 6 bases, with 10 bases left between them. The CDR3 loop spans 14 amino acids. CDR3 bases: TGTGCCAGCAGCTACACAGAGACTAATTCACCCCTCCACTTT. The encoded protein is CASSYTETNSPLHF.

This CDR3 is CASSHGLAAGRQGSYEQYF. CDR3 bases: TGTGCCAGCAGCCATGGACTAGCGGCCGGAAGACAGGGCTCCTACGAGCAGTACTTC. The chain recombines TRBV2 with TRBJ2-7, with 10 bases identical to TRBD2. This CDR3 region has 19 residues. The junction had 17 bases not matched to a gene; V was cut back by 6 bases and J by 0 bases. Germline lookup yields CDR1 SNHLY and CDR2 FYNNEI.

With respect to this clone: A read error may account for a junction end that differs from germline. This chain joins TRBV7-7 and TRBJ2-2, with 7 positions matching TRBD1. CDR1 and CDR2 (germline): SSHAT, FNYEAQ (reference sequence). The CDR3 is 16 residues long. CDR3 sequence: CASSQGQAANTGELFF. The CDR3 DNA sequence: TGTGCTAGCAGCCAAGGACAGGCGGCGAACACCGGGGAGCTGTTTTTT.

CDR3 protein: CASSEPGGGGSIYGYTF. The CDR3 DNA follows: TGTGCCAGCAGTGAACCCGGGGGAGGGGGATCAATCTATGGCTACACCTTC. This chain connects TRBV25-1 to TRBJ1-2; D is perhaps TRBD1 (6 bases). The V gene's germline CDR1 is MGHDK and CDR2 SYGVNS. This CDR3 contains 17 residues. The V gene lost 2 bases and the J gene lost 4 bases, with 20 bases spanning the gap.

The chain carries TRBV27 and TRBJ2-7; 11 nucleotides agree with TRBD2. V gave up 4 bases and J gave up 4 bases; unmatched junction bases: 6. CDR1 is MNHEY and CDR2 is SMNVEV in the germline V gene (reference sequence). CDR3 length equals 15 residues. The CDR3 region is CASSWATSGGYEQYF. The CDR3 coding sequence is TGTGCCAGCAGTTGGGCTACTAGCGGGGGTTACGAGCAGTACTTC.

The chain uses TRBV5-1 and TRBJ2-2; TRBD2 aligns across 14 bases. This CDR3 spans 19 amino acids. Germline CDR1 and CDR2: SGHRS and YFSETQ. The junction had 11 bases not matched to a gene; V was cut back by 0 bases and J by 7 bases. The CDR3 spells CASSLGPGLAGGRGGELFF. DNA for the CDR3: TGCGCCAGCAGCTTGGGCCCCGGACTAGCGGGAGGACGCGGCGGGGAGCTGTTTTTT.

V is TRBV7-9 and J is TRBJ1-1; TRBD1 matches at 7 bases. Germline values: CDR1 SEHNR, CDR2 FQNEAQ (reference sequence). The CDR3 is 12 residues long. The J segment lost 6 bases and the V segment lost 5 bases, leaving 3 bases of the junction unmatched. The CDR3 loop reads CASSRQGPEAFF. The CDR3, as DNA: TGTGCCAGCAGCAGACAGGGACCTGAAGCTTTCTTT.

The chain uses TRBV12-5 and TRBJ2-5, with 7 bases lining up with TRBD2. The length of the CDR3 is 16 residues. Per germline, CDR1 LGHNT and CDR2 FRNRAP. After removal of 1 base from V and 5 bases from J, the junction contained 10 bases not matched to a gene. CDR3 region: CASGLDDFGRRETQYF. The CDR3 bases are TGTGCTAGTGGTTTGGACGACTTCGGGAGGCGGGAGACCCAGTACTTC.

This clone was seen once. V usage is TRBV2 and J usage is TRBJ1-2; D gene unclear. Germline V gene sequence: CDR1 SNHLY, CDR2 FYNNEI. Trimming removed 4 bases at V and 8 bases at J, with 14 bases between. The CDR3 loop spans 13 amino acids. The CDR3 sequence is CASSGGTIGGYTF. CDR3 in DNA: TGTGCCAGCAGTGGAGGAACTATAGGCGGCTACACCTTC. Full variable domain (outside the CDR3, taken from reference TRBV2 and TRBJ1-2): EPEVTQTPSHQVTQMGQEVILRCVPISNHLYFYWYRQILGQKVEFLVSFYNNEISEKSEIFDDQFSVERPDGSNFTLKIRSTKLEDSAMYFCASSGGTIGGYTFGSGTRLTVV.

V is TRBV28 and J is TRBJ1-2, with 8 bases matching TRBD1. The CDR3 loop spans 12 amino acids. The germline V gene encodes CDR1 MDHEN and CDR2 SYDVKM. With V trimmed by 7 bases and J by 5 bases, 3 bases remained unmatched. The DNA of the CDR3 is TGTGCCAGCATAGGACAGGGATATGGCTACACCTTC. Protein product: CASIGQGYGYTF.